The 31 T cell receptor beta chains given below trace back to one sample, sequenced in a study of post-analysis software for immune sequencing data. Overall study findings and caveats: Patients had higher frequencies than controls of four to six TRBV segments, including TRBV5-6, TRBV5-1 and TRBV20-1.

Prepared libraries of TCR beta cDNA carried unique molecular identifiers. TCRdb independently ran MiXCR on the PCR reads; one entry per CDR3 protein. The sample consists of about 570,000 distinct CDR3 sequences, less than 40% of them appearing once. Which antigens these TCRs recognize remains unknown. The sequenced sample consisted of blood. These receptor sequences come from a girl aged 2-17 years with multiple sclerosis.

The chain recombines TRBV20-1 with TRBJ1-5; D is perhaps TRBD1 (5 bases). This CDR3 region has 12 residues. V shed 1 base and J shed 10 bases, with 11 bases lying between them. Germline values: CDR1 DFQATT, CDR2 SNEGSKA (reference sequence). The CDR3 DNA reads as TGCAGTGCTAGAGCCCAGGGACGACCCCAGCATTTT. This encodes CSARAQGRPQHF.

The sample holds a few counts of this clonotype. The CDR3 loop reads CSGRTGSYNEQFF. CDR3 nucleotide sequence: TGCAGCGGCAGGACAGGGAGCTACAATGAGCAGTTCTTC. This rearrangement joins TRBV29-1 to TRBJ2-1; 8 nucleotides agree with TRBD1. From germline, CDR1 is SQVTM and CDR2 ANQGSEA. This CDR3 region has 13 residues. V gave up 7 bases and J gave up 3 bases; unmatched junction bases: 5.

The gene calls are TRBV6-6 and TRBJ2-3; no firm D call. The CDR3 is 8 residues long. Germline V gene data show CDR1 as MNHNY and CDR2 as SVGAGI (reference sequence). The ends were cut back, 9 bases at V and 11 bases at J, with 6 bases in the middle. The CDR3 coding sequence is TGTGCCAGTTTCAAGCAGTATTTT. Encoded protein: CASFKQYF.

This clonotype appeared a few times. V and J are TRBV18 and TRBJ2-5, with 7 bases matching TRBD1. Germline CDR1 is KGHSH and CDR2 is LQKENI. There are 15 residues in the CDR3. The V gene end was trimmed by 4 bases and the J gene end by 2 bases; junction bases not matched to a gene: 7. The CDR3 DNA is TGTGCCAGCTCACTATGGGACAGCAATCAAGAGACCCAGTACTTC. Its protein product is CASSLWDSNQETQYF.

The table lists this clonotype with a few counts. CDR3 DNA sequence: TGTGCCAGCAACCGCGCGAGGCCCTCGAGAGAGGGCGAGCAGTTCTTC. Translated: CASNRARPSREGEQFF. V is TRBV6-5 and J is TRBJ2-1; TRBD2 is a possible D gene (5 bases). CDR3 size: 16 residues. V shed 7 bases and J shed 10 bases, with 26 bases lying between them. Germline-derived CDR1 and CDR2 are MNHEY and SVGAGI.

Only a few counts were recorded for this clonotype. The chain has TRBV5-6 and TRBJ2-1; D may be TRBD1 (6 bases). CDR1 and CDR2 (germline): SGHDT, YYEEEE. Trimming took 3 bases from V and 6 from J, leaving 19 bases between them. The CDR3 covers 16 residues. CDR3 amino acids: CASSYTGQGWINEQFF. The CDR3, as DNA: TGTGCCAGCAGCTACACGGGGCAGGGGTGGATCAATGAGCAGTTCTTC.

The CDR3 spells CASTTGHAGRSTDTQYF. The CDR3 bases are TGCGCCAGCACTACAGGTCACGCCGGTCGAAGCACAGATACGCAGTATTTT. V and J are TRBV5-1 and TRBJ2-3, with a weak D call TRBD1 (5 bases). Trimming removed 6 bases at V and 0 bases at J, with 20 bases between. Germline-derived CDR1 and CDR2 are SGHRS and YFSETQ. CDR3 length equals 17 residues.

A few counts support this clonotype. This chain connects TRBV11-2 to TRBJ2-3; TRBD2 agrees at 8 bases. V trimming: 3 bases; J trimming: 4 bases; junction bases outside the gene matches: 6. The V gene's germline CDR1 is SGHAT and CDR2 FQNNGV. The CDR3 consists of 15 residues. The CDR3 coding sequence is TGTGCCAGCAGCTTGGGGGCGGGGGGACCAGATACGCAGTATTTT. Protein: CASSLGAGGPDTQYF.

The rearrangement joins TRBV6-5 to TRBJ2-3, with 16 bases aligning to TRBD2. The CDR3 is 18 amino acids. The J segment lost 2 bases and the V segment lost 2 bases, leaving 4 bases of the junction unmatched. Germline loops: CDR1 MNHEY, CDR2 SVGAGI. In nucleotides, the CDR3 is TGTGCCAGCAGTTACACCGGGACTAGCGGGGGGGTCACAGATACGCAGTATTTT. Protein: CASSYTGTSGGVTDTQYF.

Written as DNA, the CDR3 is TGCAGCGTTGAGAGGGGGAAAGAAGCGGGGGGCCCCTACAATGAGCAGTTCTTC. Residues: CSVERGKEAGGPYNEQFF. The rearrangement links TRBV29-1 to TRBJ2-1; 9 bases are shared with TRBD2. The V and J ends lost 3 bases and 2 bases, in that order; junction bases with no gene match: 14. CDR1 and CDR2 (germline): SQVTM, ANQGSEA. CDR3 length: 18 residues.

The chain has TRBV7-9 and TRBJ1-1; D is uncertain. Germline CDR1 is SEHNR and CDR2 is FQNEAQ (reference sequence). The ends were cut back, 4 bases at V and 4 bases at J, with 7 bases in the middle. The CDR3 totals 12 residues. CDR3 loop: CASSSLRTEAFF. In DNA, the CDR3 is TGTGCCAGCAGCTCCCTACGCACTGAAGCTTTCTTT.

V and J are TRBV5-1 and TRBJ1-2, with D possibly matching TRBD1 (5 bases). V was trimmed by 0 bases and J by 8 bases, leaving 14 bases between them. Germline CDR1 SGHRS, CDR2 YFSETQ. This CDR3 is 14 amino acids long. Here the CDR3 reads CASSLEGARTGYTF. The CDR3 DNA is TGCGCCAGCAGCTTGGAAGGGGCGCGGACGGGCTACACCTTC.

Regarding this clonotype: Mismatch with germline at one junction end may stem from a read error. The chain is built from TRBV9 and TRBJ1-5; D gene ambiguous. From germline, CDR1 is SGDLS and CDR2 YYNGEE. The CDR3 runs 14 residues. CDR3 residues: CASSVGGPNQPRHF. Written as DNA, the CDR3 is TGTGCCAGCAGCGTGGGCGGGCCCAATCAGCCCCGGCATTTT.

The chain carries TRBV5-1 and TRBJ2-7, with unresolved D. CDR1 is SGHRS and CDR2 is YFSETQ in the germline V gene. V was clipped by 5 bases and J by 1 base, with 10 bases between them. The CDR3 is 13 amino acids. CDR3 nucleotide sequence: TGCGCCAGCAGTCGCGACAAATCCTACGAGCAGTACTTC. Translating it yields CASSRDKSYEQYF.

This clonotype has just a few counts. This chain's CDR3 is CASSTTSGALYEQYF. CDR3 bases: TGTGCCAGCAGTACAACTAGCGGAGCGCTCTACGAGCAGTACTTC. V and J are TRBV11-2 and TRBJ2-4; the match to TRBD2 covers 8 bases. The J call is in doubt because the DNA end fits TRBJ2-7 better. This CDR3 contains 15 residues. Germline lookup yields CDR1 SGHAT and CDR2 FQNNGV.

This clonotype has only a few counts. CDR3 sequence: CASSPGTLLAKNIQYF. CDR3 DNA sequence: TGTGCCAGCAGCCCGGGGACACTTCTAGCCAAAAACATTCAGTACTTC. The chain combines TRBV7-9 with TRBJ2-4; D is possibly TRBD1 (6 bases). The CDR3 is 16 residues long. CDR1 is SEHNR and CDR2 is FQNEAQ in the germline V gene (reference sequence). V lost 5 bases to trimming and J lost 0 bases, with 14 bases between them.

V gene TRBV20-1 combines with J gene TRBJ1-2, with 9 bases aligning to TRBD1. In germline, CDR1 is DFQATT, CDR2 SNEGSKA (reference sequence). The trim removed 5 bases at V and 4 bases at J, leaving 14 bases unmatched. The CDR3 has 16 residues. The DNA of the CDR3 is TGCAGTGCTTGCGACCACCGGGACAGGGACCGCTATGGCTACACCTTC. As protein: CSACDHRDRDRYGYTF.

This sequence joins TRBV20-1 and TRBJ2-7; TRBD2 aligns across 7 bases. The germline V gene encodes CDR1 DFQATT and CDR2 SNEGSKA (reference sequence). V trimming: 6 bases; J trimming: 1 base; junction bases outside the gene matches: 18. The CDR3 has 17 amino acids. CDR3 sequence reads: CSAGEGGRGRISYEQYF. As DNA, the CDR3 is TGCAGTGCGGGGGAGGGCGGAAGGGGACGGATATCCTACGAGCAGTACTTC.

The V and J genes are TRBV5-1 and TRBJ1-2; D not certain. The length of the CDR3 is 13 residues. Germline loops: CDR1 SGHRS, CDR2 YFSETQ. Trimming left V 0 bases short and J 8 bases short, with 11 bases between. CDR3 in DNA: TGCGCCAGCAGCTTGGACCCCGAGGAGGGCTACACCTTC. Its protein is CASSLDPEEGYTF.

This chain joins TRBV20-1 and TRBJ1-6; a weak D match, TRBD1 (6 bases). Germline lookup yields CDR1 DFQATT and CDR2 SNEGSKA (reference sequence). The CDR3 covers 13 residues. Trimming left V 2 bases short and J 9 bases short, with 11 bases between. The chain's CDR3 is CSARHRDSSPLHF. CDR3 sequence (DNA): TGCAGTGCTAGACACAGGGATAGTTCACCCCTCCACTTT.

The chain employs TRBV7-9 and TRBJ2-3; TRBD2 agrees at 13 bases. The germline V gene has CDR1 SEHNR and CDR2 FQNEAQ (reference sequence). The V and J ends lost 1 base and 10 bases, in that order; junction bases with no gene match: 11. This CDR3 spans 17 amino acids. The CDR3 protein is CASSLVLAGGLGEPQYF. The DNA for the CDR3 is TGTGCCAGCAGCTTAGTACTAGCGGGGGGGCTTGGTGAGCCGCAGTATTTT.

The gene calls are TRBV20-1 and TRBJ2-1; the match to TRBD2 covers 13 bases. The V gene's germline CDR1 is DFQATT and CDR2 SNEGSKA (reference sequence). J gave up 6 bases and V 2 bases, and 4 bases lay outside the gene matches. This CDR3 region has 15 residues. CDR3 region: CSARKLAGGSNEQFF. DNA for the CDR3: TGCAGTGCTAGAAAACTAGCGGGGGGGAGCAATGAGCAGTTCTTC.

This clonotype was seen a few times. The chain couples TRBV3-1 to TRBJ2-6; D gene unclear. V lost 1 base and J lost 4, with 8 bases in between. This CDR3 contains 15 residues. Germline CDR1 and CDR2: LGHDT and YNNKEL (reference sequence). In DNA form, the CDR3 reads TGTGCCAGCAGCCAAGCGCCCCCCGGGGCCAACGTCCTGACTTTC. This codes for CASSQAPPGANVLTF.

This chain connects TRBV7-2 to TRBJ2-5; D is uncertain. This CDR3 is 16 amino acids long. Germline V gene data show CDR1 as SGHTA and CDR2 as FQGNSA. V gave up 2 bases and J gave up 1 base, with 14 bases separating them. The DNA of the CDR3 is TGTGCCAGCAGCTTAAATTTGATCGGTCCCCAAGAGACCCAGTACTTC. Protein: CASSLNLIGPQETQYF.

V usage is TRBV5-1 and J usage is TRBJ1-2; no definite D call. The germline CDR1 and CDR2 sequences are SGHRS and YFSETQ. The CDR3 consists of 16 residues. V dropped 3 bases and J dropped 4 bases, with 19 bases sitting between them. CDR3 protein: CASSSGGSSTAYGYTF. Here the CDR3 DNA reads TGCGCCAGCAGCTCCGGTGGCAGTAGTACAGCCTATGGCTACACCTTC.

The sample holds a few counts of this clonotype. CDR3 sequence (DNA): TGTGCCATCAGTGAAACGAGGGGGGCGTACCAAGAGACCCAGTACTTC. Protein sequence: CAISETRGAYQETQYF. The J gene is TRBJ2-5, the V gene TRBV10-3; either TRBD1 or TRBD2 may fit D (6 bases each). Trimming cost V 3 bases and J 0 bases, with 14 bases left between them. Germline assignment: CDR1 ENHRY and CDR2 SYGVKD. The CDR3 sequence is 16 residues long.

The genes are TRBV20-1 and TRBJ1-2, with 10 nucleotides matching TRBD1. Per germline, CDR1 DFQATT and CDR2 SNEGSKA (reference sequence). V trimming: 1 base; J trimming: 6 bases; junction bases outside the gene matches: 17. This CDR3 is built from 18 residues. As DNA, the CDR3 is TGCAGTGCTAGAGCGGGAGCGAGACAGGGGGCTCCCATCGATGGCTACACCTTC. As protein: CSARAGARQGAPIDGYTF.

This clonotype was seen a handful of times. V usage is TRBV20-1 and J usage is TRBJ2-5; D is unclear. Trimming removed 5 bases from V and 2 bases from J, with 9 bases in between. CDR1 and CDR2 from the germline V gene are DFQATT and SNEGSKA (reference sequence). The CDR3 spans 12 residues. Here the CDR3 reads CSAGPGQETQYF. The CDR3 nucleotides are TGCAGTGCTGGACCGGGTCAAGAGACCCAGTACTTC.

The CDR3 reads CASSLGVGGGRTDTQYF. DNA for the CDR3: TGTGCCAGCAGCTTGGGGGTCGGCGGGGGACGCACAGATACGCAGTATTTT. The chain combines TRBV5-5 with TRBJ2-3; TRBD2 matches at 7 bases. The trim removed 0 bases at V and 1 base at J, leaving 8 bases unmatched. From germline, CDR1 is SGHKS and CDR2 YYEKEE (reference sequence). The CDR3 loop spans 17 amino acids. Using reference TRBV5-5 and TRBJ2-3 for the parts outside the CDR3, the full variable domain is DAGVTQSPTHLIKTRGQQVTLRCSPISGHKSVSWYQQVLGQGPQFIFQYYEKEERGRGNFPDRFSARQFPNYSSELNVNALLLGDSALYLCASSLGVGGGRTDTQYFGPGTRLTVL.

The chain joins TRBV12-3 or TRBV12-4 to TRBJ1-5, with a tentative D call TRBD1 (6 bases). The CDR3 contains 15 residues. V was pared by 4 bases and J by 0 bases, with 10 bases between. The CDR3 loop is CASSSQGNSNQPQHF. The CDR3 DNA follows: TGTGCCAGCAGTTCTCAGGGGAATAGCAATCAGCCCCAGCATTTT.

This clonotype showed up many times. The gene calls are TRBV6-5 and TRBJ2-5; tentatively, D is TRBD1 (6 bases). Germline V gene sequence: CDR1 MNHEY, CDR2 SVGAGI. This CDR3 contains 13 residues. V lost 5 bases and J 5 bases, leaving 12 bases between the germline ends. The CDR3, as DNA: TGTGCCAGCAGTAAACAGGGCTCGGAGACCCAGTACTTC. Its protein product is CASSKQGSETQYF.